Shown below are 25 T cell receptor beta chains from a single sample sequenced in a study of T cell clones after liver transplantation. Sequenced by immunoSEQ multiplex PCR; TCRdb stores in-frame clones only, minus some. This table has tens of thousands of clones, roughly 82% appearing once. Sequenced here: CD4+ T cells from blood, sampled approximately 3.5 years after liver transplant. The receptors come from a human patient who received a liver transplant. T cells may partly derive from the graft donor.

The V and J genes are TRBV5-1 and TRBJ2-1; D may be TRBD2 (6 bases). This CDR3 spans 13 amino acids. Germline loops: CDR1 SGHRS, CDR2 YFSETQ. V lost 6 bases and J 0 bases, leaving 7 bases between the germline ends. CDR3 coding DNA: TGCGCCAGCACTAGCGCCTCCTACAATGAGCAGTTCTTC. Translated, it gives CASTSASYNEQFF.

The rearrangement links TRBV27 to TRBJ1-2, with TRBD1 identical over 9 bases. J gave up 1 base and V 5 bases, and 2 bases lay outside the gene matches. This CDR3 has 14 residues. Germline V gene lookup returns CDR1 MNHEY and CDR2 SMNVEV (reference sequence). In DNA, the CDR3 is TGTGCCAGCAGTGGGGGACAGGGTAACTATGGCTACACCTTC. Its translation is CASSGGQGNYGYTF.

This clone appeared once. The chain links TRBV18 to TRBJ2-3; D gene uncertain. Deletions cut 2 bases from V and 0 bases from J, with 6 bases between. Germline CDR1 reads KGHSH; CDR2 reads LQKENI. This CDR3 region has 14 residues. This CDR3 is CASSPIGSTDTQYF. CDR3 nucleotide sequence: TGTGCCAGCTCACCAATAGGGAGCACAGATACGCAGTATTTT.

The V call is TRBV6-4, the J call TRBJ1-5, with no clear D. The V gene lost 5 bases and the J gene lost 9 bases, with 8 bases spanning the gap. The CDR3 has 11 amino acids. Germline loops: CDR1 MRHNA, CDR2 SNTAGT. The CDR3 region is CASSPPGPQHF. The CDR3 coding sequence is TGTGCCAGCAGTCCCCCCGGGCCCCAGCATTTT.

This rearrangement joins TRBV5-4 to TRBJ2-5; 8 nucleotides line up with TRBD1. V lost 4 bases and J lost 4; bases outside the gene matches: 18. Germline CDR1 is SGHNT and CDR2 is YYREEE (reference sequence). The CDR3 is 18 amino acids. The CDR3 spells CASSPGPSFRGRAETQYF. The CDR3 region has the DNA TGTGCCAGCAGCCCGGGCCCTTCCTTCAGGGGGCGGGCAGAGACCCAGTACTTC.

The chain couples TRBV6-1 to TRBJ2-3, with 9 bases that match TRBD2. The ends lost 6 bases at V and 5 bases at J; junction bases unmatched: 6. CDR1 is MNHNS and CDR2 is SASEGT in the germline V gene. The CDR3 consists of 14 residues. The CDR3 DNA sequence: TGTGCCAGCAGATCTAGCGGGAATCAAGATACGCAGTATTTT. As protein: CASRSSGNQDTQYF.

The J gene is TRBJ1-1, the V gene TRBV11-2, with no clear D. Trimming took 5 bases from V and 3 from J, leaving 10 bases between them. The length of the CDR3 is 13 residues. CDR1 is SGHAT, CDR2 FQNNGV, per germline. The CDR3 sequence: CASSVQAYTEAFF. The CDR3 bases are TGTGCCAGCAGCGTCCAAGCGTACACTGAAGCTTTCTTT.

The J gene is TRBJ2-3, the V gene TRBV5-5, with TRBD2 identical over 9 bases. Losses at the gene ends were 4 bases for V and 2 bases for J; bases not matched to a gene: 5. Per the germline V gene, CDR1 is SGHKS and CDR2 is YYEKEE (reference sequence). The CDR3 is 15 amino acids. Here the CDR3 reads CASSPLAGPTDTQYF. The CDR3 nucleotides read TGTGCCAGCAGCCCTCTAGCGGGGCCCACAGATACGCAGTATTTT.

The V call is TRBV19, the J call TRBJ2-2; a possible D gene is TRBD2 (7 bases). The CDR3 consists of 14 residues. Per germline, CDR1 LNHDA and CDR2 SQIVND (reference sequence). Trimming pared 5 bases from V and 7 bases from J, leaving 14 bases between. Here the CDR3 DNA reads TGTGCCAGTAGTGATGGGGGGGGCGTCGGGGAGCTGTTTTTT. It translates to CASSDGGGVGELFF.

The chain joins TRBV11-2 to TRBJ1-1, with D perhaps matching TRBD1 (5 bases). Looked up from germline, CDR1 is SGHAT and CDR2 is FQNNGV. V lost 6 bases and J lost 4, with 12 bases in between. CDR3 size: 13 residues. CDR3 protein: CASSSQGGTEAFF. The CDR3, as DNA: TGTGCCAGCAGTTCCCAGGGTGGCACTGAAGCTTTCTTT.

J is TRBJ1-4 and V is TRBV28, with 7 bases aligning to TRBD1. The trim removed 4 bases at V and 3 bases at J, leaving 8 bases unmatched. Germline CDR1 reads MDHEN; CDR2 reads SYDVKM. The CDR3 length is 16 residues. The CDR3 DNA sequence: TGTGCCAGCAGTTCCGGGACAGTTGGAGCTAATGAAAAACTGTTTTTT. Translating gives CASSSGTVGANEKLFF.

J is TRBJ2-7 and V is TRBV6-1; TRBD1 aligns across 9 bases. CDR1 and CDR2 (germline): MNHNS, SASEGT. With 0 bases clipped from V and 3 bases from J, the junction kept 3 bases outside the gene matches. The CDR3 runs to 15 residues. For the CDR3, the DNA is TGTGCCAGCAGTGAAGCGGGGGGACAGGGCTACGAGCAGTACTTC. It is translated as CASSEAGGQGYEQYF.

The gene calls are TRBV18 and TRBJ1-1; no clear D. CDR3 length equals 15 residues. Trimming took 5 bases from V and 1 from J, leaving 14 bases between them. Germline V CDR1 and CDR2: KGHSH, LQKENI. The CDR3 coding sequence is TGTGCCAGCTCAATTGGCATAGGGTGGAACACTGAAGCTTTCTTT. It translates to CASSIGIGWNTEAFF.

The rearrangement joins TRBV6-6 to TRBJ1-1; D unresolved. This CDR3 comprises 11 residues. CDR1 is MNHNY and CDR2 is SVGAGI in the germline V gene (reference sequence). Between the trimmed V and J ends, which lost 2 bases and 11 bases, there was a span of 9 bases. CDR3 residues: CASSYEGEAFF. DNA for the CDR3: TGTGCCAGCAGTTACGAGGGAGAGGCTTTCTTT.

This sequence joins TRBV6-1 and TRBJ1-5; tentative D call: TRBD1 (6 bases). CDR1 MNHNS and CDR2 SASEGT come from the germline V gene. Trimming took off 6 bases at V and 1 base at J, with 10 bases between the two ends. The CDR3 covers 14 residues. CDR3 sequence: CASRGTGSNQPQHF. The CDR3 DNA follows: TGTGCCAGCAGGGGAACAGGGAGCAATCAGCCCCAGCATTTT.

The chain combines TRBV6-6 with TRBJ1-2; D ambiguous. The CDR3 is made up of 15 amino acids. Germline V gene lookup returns CDR1 MNHNY and CDR2 SVGAGI (reference sequence). V was pared by 0 bases and J by 4 bases, with 12 bases between. The CDR3 DNA follows: TGTGCCAGCAGTTACTCGATTGCCGCAAGCTATGGCTACACCTTC. Protein product: CASSYSIAASYGYTF.

The genes are TRBV2 and TRBJ2-5, with D uncertain. Trimming removed 6 bases at V and 3 bases at J, with 8 bases between. CDR3 size: 12 residues. Germline CDR1 SNHLY, CDR2 FYNNEI. The CDR3 loop is CASSFSEETQYF. The CDR3 DNA reads TGTGCCAGCAGCTTCTCAGAAGAGACCCAGTACTTC.

The chain has TRBV30 and TRBJ1-5; no clear D. This CDR3 spans 14 amino acids. Germline V gives CDR1 GTSNPN, CDR2 SVGIG (reference sequence). The V and J ends lost 2 bases and 0 bases respectively, with 8 bases between them. The CDR3 loop is CAWSTRISNQPQHF. Here the CDR3 DNA reads TGTGCCTGGAGTACAAGGATTAGCAATCAGCCCCAGCATTTT.

The gene calls are TRBV30 and TRBJ2-3, with TRBD2 identical over 7 bases. V lost 4 bases to trimming and J lost 3 bases; unmatched junction nucleotides: 4. The CDR3 consists of 13 residues. Looked up from germline, CDR1 is GTSNPN and CDR2 is SVGIG (reference sequence). CDR3 in amino acids: CAWTSGLTDTQYF. CDR3 nucleotide sequence: TGTGCCTGGACTAGCGGACTTACAGATACGCAGTATTTT.

The gene calls are TRBV9 and TRBJ2-1, with 7 bases identical to TRBD2. The trim removed 2 bases at V and 9 bases at J, leaving 11 bases unmatched. CDR3 length: 15 residues. Germline V gene data show CDR1 as SGDLS and CDR2 as YYNGEE. CDR3 nucleotide sequence: TGTGCCAGCAGCGTTTCCAGCGGGGCGCCAAGTGAGCAGTTCTTC. Protein: CASSVSSGAPSEQFF.

This clone was seen only a few times. This chain links TRBV28 with TRBJ1-2; D is undetermined. This CDR3 comprises 10 residues. CDR1 is MDHEN, CDR2 SYDVKM, per germline. Between the trimmed V and J ends, which lost 4 bases and 5 bases, there was a span of 2 bases. In DNA, the CDR3 is TGTGCCAGCAGTTCTTATGGCTACACCTTC. As protein: CASSSYGYTF.

The chain couples TRBV10-2 to TRBJ2-3; TRBD2 matches 10 bases. CDR3 length: 13 amino acids. V shed 8 bases and J 3 bases; nucleotides not matched to a gene: 2. From germline, CDR1 is WSHSY and CDR2 SAAADI. The CDR3 here is CASLLAGTDTQYF. As DNA, the CDR3 is TGCGCCAGCCTACTAGCGGGGACAGATACGCAGTATTTT.

The chain uses TRBV2 and TRBJ1-1; unclear D gene. Trimming took 3 bases from V and 14 from J, leaving 7 bases between them. The germline CDR1 and CDR2 sequences are SNHLY and FYNNEI. The CDR3 consists of 9 residues. CDR3 sequence: CASSDRFFF. As DNA, the CDR3 is TGTGCCAGCAGTGACAGGTTCTTCTTT.

This chain links TRBV7-2 with TRBJ2-1; 7 bases align to TRBD1. The V segment lost 6 bases and the J segment 12 bases; nucleotides outside the gene matches: 8. This CDR3 contains 12 residues. The germline V gene encodes CDR1 SGHTA and CDR2 FQGNSA. The CDR3 here is CASSLLRDRQFF. CDR3 nucleotides: TGTGCCAGCAGTCTACTCCGGGACAGGCAGTTCTTC.

The gene calls are TRBV4-3 and TRBJ2-7; D unresolved. The length of the CDR3 is 13 residues. The germline V gene encodes CDR1 LGHNA and CDR2 YSLEER. Trimming stripped 3 bases from V and 0 bases from J, with 6 bases between. The DNA for the CDR3 is TGCGCCAGCAGCCAGGCCTACTCCTACGAGCAGTACTTC. This translates into CASSQAYSYEQYF.